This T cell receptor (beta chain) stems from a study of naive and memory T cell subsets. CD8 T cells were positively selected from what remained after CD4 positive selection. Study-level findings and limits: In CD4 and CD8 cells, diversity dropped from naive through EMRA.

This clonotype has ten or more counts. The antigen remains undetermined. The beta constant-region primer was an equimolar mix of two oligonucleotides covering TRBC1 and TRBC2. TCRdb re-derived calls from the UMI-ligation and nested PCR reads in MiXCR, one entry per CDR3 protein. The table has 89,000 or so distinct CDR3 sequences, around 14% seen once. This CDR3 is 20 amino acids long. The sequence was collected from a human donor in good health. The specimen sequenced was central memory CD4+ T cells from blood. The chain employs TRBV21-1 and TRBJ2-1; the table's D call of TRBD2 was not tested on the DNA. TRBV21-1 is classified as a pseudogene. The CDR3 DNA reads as TGTGCCAGCAATCCCGCTCGACTGGCTAGTAGCGGGAGTATCTGCAATGAGCAGTTCTTC. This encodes CASNPARLASSGSICNEQFF.